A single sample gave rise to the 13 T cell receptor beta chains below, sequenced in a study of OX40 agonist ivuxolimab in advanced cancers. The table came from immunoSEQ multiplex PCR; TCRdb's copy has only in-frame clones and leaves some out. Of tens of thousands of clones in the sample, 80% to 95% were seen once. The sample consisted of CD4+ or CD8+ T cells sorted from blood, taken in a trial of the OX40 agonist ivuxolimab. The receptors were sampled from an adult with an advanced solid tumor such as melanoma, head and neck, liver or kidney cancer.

The CDR3 is CASSLEWRGYTF. DNA of the CDR3: TGTGCCAGCAGCTTAGAATGGCGAGGCTACACCTTC. V and J are TRBV13 and TRBJ1-2, with D unclear. Trimming shortened V by 1 base and J by 8 bases, and 8 bases separated the two germline ends. This CDR3 contains 12 residues. From germline, CDR1 is PRHDT and CDR2 FYEKMQ (reference sequence).

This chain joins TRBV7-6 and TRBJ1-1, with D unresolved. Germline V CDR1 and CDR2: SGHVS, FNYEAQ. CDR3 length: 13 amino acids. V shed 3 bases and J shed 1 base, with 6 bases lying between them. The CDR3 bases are TGTGCCAGCAGCTTCTCCCAGAACACTGAAGCTTTCTTT. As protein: CASSFSQNTEAFF.

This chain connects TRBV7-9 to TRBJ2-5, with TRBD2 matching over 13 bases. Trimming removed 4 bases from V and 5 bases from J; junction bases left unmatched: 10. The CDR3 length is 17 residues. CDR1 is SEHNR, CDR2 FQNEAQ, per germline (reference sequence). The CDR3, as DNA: TGTGCCAGCAGCTCCCCCGGACTAGCGGGGGATTTGGAGACCCAGTACTTC. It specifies CASSSPGLAGDLETQYF.

Written as DNA, the CDR3 is TGTGCCAGCAGCGTAGTTGAGGGGGCGAGCGGCTACACCTTC. As protein: CASSVVEGASGYTF. This chain connects TRBV9 to TRBJ1-2, with 7 bases lining up with TRBD1. CDR1 is SGDLS and CDR2 is YYNGEE in the germline V gene. Trimming at V came to 0 bases and at J to 8 bases, leaving 7 bases not matched to a gene. The CDR3 runs 14 residues. Together with reference TRBV9 and TRBJ1-2, the CDR3 gives the full variable domain: DSGVTQTPKHLITATGQRVTLRCSPRSGDLSVYWYQQSLDQGLQFLIQYYNGEERAKGNILERFSAQQFPDLHSELNLSSLELGDSALYFCASSVVEGASGYTFGSGTRLTVV.

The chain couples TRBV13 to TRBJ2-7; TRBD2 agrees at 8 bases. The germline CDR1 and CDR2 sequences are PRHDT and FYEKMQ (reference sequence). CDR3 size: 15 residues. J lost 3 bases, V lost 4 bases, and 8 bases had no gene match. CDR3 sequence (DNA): TGTGCCAGCAGCTCCCGGGTAGCGGGGAACTACGAGCAGTACTTC. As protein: CASSSRVAGNYEQYF.

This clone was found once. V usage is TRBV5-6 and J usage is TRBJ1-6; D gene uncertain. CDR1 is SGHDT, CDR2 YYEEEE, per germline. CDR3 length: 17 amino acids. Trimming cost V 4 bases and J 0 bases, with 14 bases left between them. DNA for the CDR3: TGTGCCAGCAGCCCATACTTGATAAGCTCCTATAATTCACCCCTCCACTTT. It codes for CASSPYLISSYNSPLHF.

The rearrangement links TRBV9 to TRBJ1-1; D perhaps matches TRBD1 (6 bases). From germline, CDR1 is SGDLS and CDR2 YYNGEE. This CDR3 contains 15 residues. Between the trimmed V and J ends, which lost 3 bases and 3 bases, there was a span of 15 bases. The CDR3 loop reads CASSAYSGEDTEAFF. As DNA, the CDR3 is TGTGCCAGCAGCGCCTACTCAGGGGAGGACACTGAAGCTTTCTTT.

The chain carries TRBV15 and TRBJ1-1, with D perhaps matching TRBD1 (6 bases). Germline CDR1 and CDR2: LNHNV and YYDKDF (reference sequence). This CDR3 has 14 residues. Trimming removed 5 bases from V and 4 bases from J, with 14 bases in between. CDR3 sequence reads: CATSVGGESTEAFF. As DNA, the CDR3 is TGTGCCACCAGCGTGGGGGGCGAGAGCACTGAAGCTTTCTTT.

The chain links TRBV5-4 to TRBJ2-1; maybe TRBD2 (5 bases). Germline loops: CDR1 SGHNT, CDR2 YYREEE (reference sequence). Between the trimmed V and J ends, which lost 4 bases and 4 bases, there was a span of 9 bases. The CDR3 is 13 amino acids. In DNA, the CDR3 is TGTGCCAGCAGCCCAAGAGGGTACAATGAGCAGTTCTTC. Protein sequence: CASSPRGYNEQFF.

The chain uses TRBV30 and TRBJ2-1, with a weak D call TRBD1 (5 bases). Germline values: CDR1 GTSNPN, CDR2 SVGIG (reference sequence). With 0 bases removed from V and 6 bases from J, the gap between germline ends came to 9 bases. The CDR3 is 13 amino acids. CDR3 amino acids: CAWSVGVSNEQFF. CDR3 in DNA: TGTGCCTGGAGTGTAGGGGTTTCCAATGAGCAGTTCTTC.

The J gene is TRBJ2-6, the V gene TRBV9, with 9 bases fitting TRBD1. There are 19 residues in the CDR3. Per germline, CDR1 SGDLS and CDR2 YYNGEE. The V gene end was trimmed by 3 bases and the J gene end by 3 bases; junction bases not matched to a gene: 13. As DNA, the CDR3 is TGTGCCAGCAGCGGGGCCGGGACAGGGCTTGATGGTGGGGCCAACGTCCTGACTTTC. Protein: CASSGAGTGLDGGANVLTF.

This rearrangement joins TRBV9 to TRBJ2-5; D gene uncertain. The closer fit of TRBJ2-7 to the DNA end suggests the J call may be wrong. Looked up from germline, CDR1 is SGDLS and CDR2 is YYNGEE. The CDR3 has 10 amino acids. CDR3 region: CASRTYEQYF. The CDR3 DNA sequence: TGTGCCAGCAGGACCTACGAGCAGTACTTC.

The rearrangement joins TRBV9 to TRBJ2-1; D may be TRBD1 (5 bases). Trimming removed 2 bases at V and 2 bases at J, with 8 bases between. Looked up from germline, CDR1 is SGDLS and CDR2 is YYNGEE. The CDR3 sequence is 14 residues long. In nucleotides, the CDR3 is TGTGCCAGCAGCGTCCCAGGGACCTACAATGAGCAGTTCTTC. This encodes CASSVPGTYNEQFF.